These T cell receptor beta chains were read from a single sample in a study of STAT5B mutations in CD4+ large granular lymphocyte leukemia. Produced via immunoSEQ multiplex PCR; TCRdb's table is partial and in-frame only. The table records about 38,000 clones, about four fifths of them present only once. Input material: CD4+ T cells from blood buffy coats. All receptors derive from a human donor in good health. CDR3s include the opening cysteine and the closing phenylalanine or tryptophan. A D gene is named only where the DNA matches it firmly. Clone size is stated in some rows and not others, as once, few, many or a class when expanded.

TRBV12-5	-	TRBJ2-5	-	TGTGCTAGTGGTTTGAGGGGGGAGACCCAGTACTTC	CASGLRGETQYF
TRBV7-2	TRBD2	TRBJ2-5	few	TGTGCCAGCAGCCCCTCTGGAGCGGGAGGGACCCAGTACTTC	CASSPSGAGGTQYF
TRBV6-1	-	TRBJ2-3	-	TGTGCCAGCAGGGCAGGAGTAGCTAAAGATACGCAGTATTTT	CASRAGVAKDTQYF
TRBV5-1	TRBD1	TRBJ2-5	once	TGCGCCAGCAGGATCGCCGGGACAGGGTCGGCTGAGCAGTACTTC	CASRIAGTGSAEQYF
TRBV2	-	TRBJ2-5	-	TGTGCCAGCAGACGATCCGTAGGAGAGACCCAGTACTTC	CASRRSVGETQYF
TRBV10-3	-	TRBJ1-5	-	TGTGCCATCAGTGTAGATGGACAAATGAACTGGCAGCCCCAGCATTTT	CAISVDGQMNWQPQHF
TRBV11-1	-	TRBJ2-5	-	TGTGCCAGCAGCCCAATGGGTACAGGCCAAGAGACCCAGTACTTC	CASSPMGTGQETQYF
TRBV7-8	-	TRBJ2-2	-	TGTGCCAGCAGCTCGAAGGGAGCTTTAGAGTCGAACACCGGGGAGCTGTTTTTT	CASSSKGALESNTGELFF
TRBV7-2	-	TRBJ1-2	-	TGTGCCAGCAGCTTTGGGGTGATGGACTATGGCTACACCTTC	CASSFGVMDYGYTF
TRBV25-1	-	TRBJ2-2	-	TGTGCCAGCAGTGAATTAGGGGGTTTGGTAGCCGGGGAGCTGTTTTTT	CASSELGGLVAGELFF
TRBV7-7	TRBD1	TRBJ2-3	-	TGTGCCAGCAGCCCTGGGACAGTGAACACAGATACGCAGTATTTT	CASSPGTVNTDTQYF
TRBV5-1	-	TRBJ1-2	-	TGCGCCAGCAGCTCTCGGCTCGCTAACTATGGCTACACCTTC	CASSSRLANYGYTF
TRBV18	-	TRBJ1-1	-	TGTGCCAGCTCACCACCAAGCTTGGGGAACACTGAAGCTTTCTTT	CASSPPSLGNTEAFF
TRBV18	-	TRBJ1-1	-	TGTGCCAGCTCACCACTAAGCATGAACACTGAAGCTTTCTTT	CASSPLSMNTEAFF
TRBV29-1	-	TRBJ2-5	-	TGCAGCGTCCTACAGGGGACCCAGTACTTC	CSVLQGTQYF
TRBV7-9	-	TRBJ1-1	-	TGTGCCAGCAGCCTCCCTGGGAACACTGAAGCTTTCTTT	CASSLPGNTEAFF
TRBV5-4	TRBD2	TRBJ2-1	once	TGTGCCAGCAGCCTCGGGACTAGCGAGTACAATGAGCAGTTCTTC	CASSLGTSEYNEQFF
TRBV19	-	TRBJ2-3	-	TGTGCCAGTAGTAACGAGGGGTATGATAGCACAGATACGCAGTATTTT	CASSNEGYDSTDTQYF
TRBV28	-	TRBJ1-1	-	TGTGCCAGCACCAGGGACCTAGAAGCTTTCTTT	CASTRDLEAFF
TRBV19	-	TRBJ2-4	-	TGTGCCAGTAGTAGCCTCAGGGCGGACATTCAGTACTTC	CASSSLRADIQYF
TRBV11-1	-	TRBJ2-1	-	TGTGCCAGCAGCGTCACATCGCGGGGACGCTCCTACAATGAGCAGTTCTTC	CASSVTSRGRSYNEQFF
TRBV4-2	TRBD2	TRBJ2-3	-	TGTGCCAGCAGCCAAGGGAGCGGGGGGGGCGATACGCAGTATTTT	CASSQGSGGGDTQYF
TRBV7-8	TRBD2	TRBJ2-1	once	TGTGCCAGCAGCCCCCCTAGCGGGGGATACAATGAGCAGTTCTTC	CASSPPSGGYNEQFF
TRBV5-4	TRBD2	TRBJ2-1	-	TGTGCCAGCAGCTTTTGGACTAGTGGTTCCAATGAGCAGTTCTTC	CASSFWTSGSNEQFF
TRBV5-1	TRBD2	TRBJ2-1	-	TGCGCCAGCAGCTTGGTTGCGGGGGGCTCTTTGATCAATGAGCAGTTCTTC	CASSLVAGGSLINEQFF
TRBV5-1	-	TRBJ2-1	once	TGCGCCAGCAGCTCTACCGCACCCGACAATGAGCAGTTCTTC	CASSSTAPDNEQFF
TRBV7-9	TRBD2	TRBJ2-7	-	TGTGCCAGCAGCTTCGGTGAACTAGCGGGGAACGAGCAGTACTTC	CASSFGELAGNEQYF
TRBV2	TRBD2	TRBJ2-2	few	TGTGCCAGCAGCGCCCAAGCGGGGGGCCCTACCGGGGAGCTGTTTTTT	CASSAQAGGPTGELFF
TRBV7-7	-	TRBJ2-2	few	TGTGCCAGCAGCTTGTTCTCTATGGGACACACCGGGGAGCTGTTTTTT	CASSLFSMGHTGELFF
TRBV7-2	-	TRBJ2-3	-	TGTGCCAGCAGCTTATCCATGACAGATACGCAGTATTTT	CASSLSMTDTQYF
TRBV5-4	-	TRBJ2-5	few	TGTGCCAGCAGCTTGTTGTTGGGGGCAGGAGAGACCCAGTACTTC	CASSLLLGAGETQYF
TRBV11-3	-	TRBJ2-7	-	TGTGCCAGCAGCGCTGGGGGGGACATAGACGAGCAGTACTTC	CASSAGGDIDEQYF
TRBV5-1	-	TRBJ2-5	-	TGCGCCAGCAGCCCAAACCTCCAGGGGGAGACCCAGTACTTC	CASSPNLQGETQYF
TRBV7-9	TRBD2	TRBJ2-3	-	TGTGCCAGCAGCCCGACTAGCGGGGTGGCAGATACGCAGTATTTT	CASSPTSGVADTQYF
TRBV20-1	-	TRBJ2-5	-	TGCAGTGCCCCGATGTCGGGGACCCAGTACTTC	CSAPMSGTQYF
TRBV2	-	TRBJ2-7	few	TGTGCCAGCAGTGACCAGGGTAGCTCCTACGAGCAGTACTTC	CASSDQGSSYEQYF
TRBV25-1	-	TRBJ2-6	few	TGTGCCAGCAGTGAAGGGGCTGGGTCTGGGGCCAACGTCCTGACTTTC	CASSEGAGSGANVLTF
TRBV10-3	TRBD2	TRBJ2-4	once	TGTGCCATCAATGGCGGGGGGGCGGCCAAAAACATTCAGTACTTC	CAINGGGAAKNIQYF
TRBV18	-	TRBJ1-1	-	TGTGCCAGCTCACCAGCAAGGGACACTGAAGCTTTCTTT	CASSPARDTEAFF
TRBV5-6	TRBD1	TRBJ2-5	-	TGTGCCAGCAGCTTGACCGGGGACAGCCGTAGGGAGACCCAGTACTTC	CASSLTGDSRRETQYF
TRBV6-5	-	TRBJ2-1	few	TGTGCCAGCGCTTCCCACAATGAGCAGTTCTTC	CASASHNEQFF
TRBV27	-	TRBJ2-3	-	TGTGCCAGCAGACCTAGCACAGATACGCAGTATTTT	CASRPSTDTQYF
TRBV2	-	TRBJ1-6	-	TGTGCCAGCAGTGAAAATAATTCACCCCTCCACTTT	CASSENNSPLHF
TRBV9	-	TRBJ1-3	-	TGTGCCAGCAGCGTATCCCCGGTTGGACAGAGTGGAAACACCATATATTTT	CASSVSPVGQSGNTIYF
TRBV5-1	TRBD2	TRBJ2-7	few	TGCGCCAGCAGCTTGGTAGCGGGAGGGCCCTACGAGCAGTACTTC	CASSLVAGGPYEQYF
TRBV6-5	-	TRBJ1-2	-	TGTGCCAGCAGTTACTCGAAACTTGGGAGCTATGGCTACACCTTC	CASSYSKLGSYGYTF
TRBV18	TRBD2	TRBJ2-7	few	TGTGCCAGCTCACCATCTACGGGAGGCTACGAGCAGTACTTC	CASSPSTGGYEQYF
TRBV10-1	-	TRBJ2-3	-	TGCGCCAGCAGTGACTTCCCCCACACACTGGATACGCAGTATTTT	CASSDFPHTLDTQYF
TRBV27	-	TRBJ1-6	-	TGTGCCAGCAGACGTTCATCAGGGGATTCACCCCTCCACTTT	CASRRSSGDSPLHF
TRBV30	TRBD2	TRBJ2-2	-	TGTGCCTGGAGTGTATGGCTCGGGAGGGGAGGGGAGTCCGGGGAGCTGTTTTTT	CAWSVWLGRGGESGELFF
TRBV7-3	-	TRBJ2-3	once	TGTGCCAGCAGCTCTCCTTCGACGCCCGAAACGCAGTATTTT	CASSSPSTPETQYF
TRBV5-1	-	TRBJ1-5	-	TGCGCCAGCAGCCAGGATGGTCAGCCCCAGCATTTT	CASSQDGQPQHF
TRBV18	-	TRBJ2-3	few	TGTGCCAGCTCATCACAGGGTTCGCAGTATTTT	CASSSQGSQYF